Given below is one T cell receptor beta chain in context. The sample originates from a study of STAT5B mutations in CD4+ large granular lymphocyte leukemia. Some clones are missing from TCRdb's copy, which holds only in-frame ones; the method was immunoSEQ multiplex PCR. The sample has about 40,000 clones, approximately 80% seen once. This clonotype was obtained from a human donor in good health. What was sequenced was CD4+ T cells from blood buffy coats.

The chain's CDR3 is CASQREVQYSGNTIYF. The CDR3 region has the DNA TGTGCCTCCCAAAGGGAAGTACAGTACTCTGGAAACACCATATATTTT. V gene TRBV19 combines with J gene TRBJ1-3, with unresolved D. CDR3 length: 16 residues. Germline CDR1 is LNHDA and CDR2 is SQIVND (reference sequence). Deletions cut 11 bases from V and 0 bases from J, with 20 bases between.